The 18 T cell receptor beta chains below were found in one sample sequenced in a study of cytomegalovirus exposure and HLA in healthy donors. Primers for the PCR totalled 60 Vbeta and 13 Jbeta. Clones were read by immunoSEQ multiplex PCR, and TCRdb kept only the in-frame ones, dropping some. This sample has some 84,000 clones; roughly 61% occur once, and the top ten carry over 14%. The sample taken for sequencing was PBMCs. Receptors were obtained from a woman in her thirties or forties in good health and CMV-seropositive.

J is TRBJ2-7 and V is TRBV6-5, with 7 bases matching TRBD1. The CDR3 runs 14 residues. The J segment lost 4 bases and the V segment lost 5 bases, leaving 8 bases of the junction unmatched. CDR1 is MNHEY and CDR2 is SVGAGI in the germline V gene. The DNA of the CDR3 is TGTGCCAGCAGTCTGGGACAGCCATCATACGAGCAGTACTTC. Translating it yields CASSLGQPSYEQYF.

This clone has a handful of counts. The J gene is TRBJ2-2, the V gene TRBV5-1; D gene uncertain. The CDR3 consists of 12 residues. Trimming took off 2 bases at V and 7 bases at J, with 6 bases between the two ends. CDR1 SGHRS and CDR2 YFSETQ come from the germline V gene. The CDR3 sequence: CASSFNGGELFF. The DNA for the CDR3 is TGCGCCAGCAGCTTCAACGGCGGGGAGCTGTTTTTT.

The V gene is TRBV7-9, the J gene TRBJ2-7; 14 nucleotides align to TRBD2. The J segment lost 7 bases and the V segment lost 4 bases, leaving 3 bases of the junction unmatched. Germline lookup yields CDR1 SEHNR and CDR2 FQNEAQ (reference sequence). The CDR3 covers 14 residues. The CDR3 is CASSSTSGRGEQYF. The CDR3 nucleotides read TGTGCCAGCAGCTCGACTAGCGGGAGGGGAGAGCAGTACTTC.

The V call is TRBV19, the J call TRBJ2-1, with 16 bases matching TRBD2. Germline CDR1 reads LNHDA; CDR2 reads SQIVND (reference sequence). Losses at the gene ends were 5 bases for V and 9 bases for J; bases not matched to a gene: 7. The CDR3 sequence is 16 residues long. The chain's CDR3 is CASSEPGLAGGGEQFF. In nucleotides, the CDR3 is TGTGCCAGTAGTGAGCCGGGACTAGCGGGAGGGGGTGAGCAGTTCTTC.

The chain uses TRBV4-3 and TRBJ1-1; weak D call: TRBD1 (6 bases). The V end lost 8 bases, the J end lost 1 base, and 11 bases lay between the germline ends. This CDR3 spans 13 amino acids. From germline, CDR1 is LGHNA and CDR2 YSLEER. CDR3 coding DNA: TGCGCCAGCCGGACAGACAAGAACACTGAAGCTTTCTTT. Protein product: CASRTDKNTEAFF.

This chain connects TRBV6-6 to TRBJ1-4, with D possibly being TRBD1 (5 bases). Germline V gene data show CDR1 as MNHNY and CDR2 as SVGAGI (reference sequence). Trimming left V 1 base short and J 8 bases short, with 11 bases between. This CDR3 spans 14 amino acids. The CDR3 is CASSYFRDSEKLFF. CDR3 nucleotides: TGTGCCAGCAGTTACTTCCGGGACTCCGAAAAACTGTTTTTT.

The rearrangement links TRBV27 to TRBJ2-1, with D perhaps matching TRBD2 (7 bases). CDR3 length: 15 amino acids. Between the trimmed V and J ends, which lost 0 bases and 7 bases, there was a span of 13 bases. From germline, CDR1 is MNHEY and CDR2 SMNVEV (reference sequence). CDR3 in DNA: TGTGCCAGCAGTTTATCTCTAGGGGGGGGAAATGAGCAGTTCTTC. Translated, it gives CASSLSLGGGNEQFF.

The rearrangement joins TRBV7-9 to TRBJ1-1; a possible D gene is TRBD1 (6 bases). This CDR3 has 14 residues. The V gene lost 2 bases and the J gene lost 4 bases, with 11 bases spanning the gap. Germline loops: CDR1 SEHNR, CDR2 FQNEAQ (reference sequence). The CDR3 nucleotides are TGTGCCAGCAGCTTACAGGGGCAGGGCACTGAAGCTTTCTTT. This gives the protein CASSLQGQGTEAFF.

The V and J genes are TRBV7-9 and TRBJ2-7, with D perhaps TRBD1 (6 bases). The CDR3 sequence is 14 residues long. Germline loops: CDR1 SEHNR, CDR2 FQNEAQ (reference sequence). V was pared by 8 bases and J by 6 bases, with 20 bases between. The CDR3 loop is CASARAGVDGEQYF. CDR3 DNA: TGTGCCAGCGCAAGGGCAGGGGTGGATGGCGAGCAGTACTTC.

This clone was seen more than once but under ten times. This chain uses TRBV23-1 with TRBJ1-5; possible D gene TRBD1, 5 bases. TRBV23-1 is labeled an ORF, and its function is uncertain. Trimming took off 2 bases at V and 1 base at J, with 15 bases between the two ends. There are 17 residues in the CDR3. CDR3 coding DNA: TGCGCCAGCAGTCAAACCGGGGGACGGGAGAGCAATCAGCCCCAGCATTTT. This encodes CASSQTGGRESNQPQHF.

J is TRBJ2-6 and V is TRBV19; TRBD2 might be the D (5 bases). Trimming removed 7 bases at V and 2 bases at J, with 6 bases between. The germline V gene encodes CDR1 LNHDA and CDR2 SQIVND (reference sequence). The CDR3 consists of 13 residues. The CDR3 bases are TGTGCCAGTAAGACTACTGGGGCCAACGTCCTGACTTTC. Protein product: CASKTTGANVLTF.

The chain carries TRBV5-1 and TRBJ1-1, with D maybe TRBD1 (5 bases). CDR1 is SGHRS and CDR2 is YFSETQ in the germline V gene. Trimming cost V 0 bases and J 2 bases, with 17 bases left between them. The length of the CDR3 is 17 residues. The CDR3 DNA is TGCGCCAGCAGCTTGGCTAAAGGAGGGGATCTTAACACTGAAGCTTTCTTT. Translating it yields CASSLAKGGDLNTEAFF.

The sample holds a few counts of this clone. The genes are TRBV5-1 and TRBJ2-2, with D perhaps TRBD1 (7 bases). The CDR3 sequence is 15 residues long. Germline V gives CDR1 SGHRS, CDR2 YFSETQ. Trimming removed 0 bases from V and 6 bases from J, with 12 bases in between. The CDR3 bases are TGCGCCAGCAGCTTGGCCCCAGGGGGGCCCGGGGAGCTGTTTTTT. Its protein is CASSLAPGGPGELFF.

The J gene is TRBJ2-7, the V gene TRBV11-2, with 10 bases fitting TRBD1. Germline V gene data show CDR1 as SGHAT and CDR2 as FQNNGV. This CDR3 comprises 15 residues. J lost 5 bases, V lost 2 bases, and 6 bases had no gene match. The CDR3 DNA reads TGTGCCAGCAGCTTACTTGCTGGGACAGGGGACGAGCAGTACTTC. Protein product: CASSLLAGTGDEQYF.

There are a few counts of this clone. The chain combines TRBV5-1 with TRBJ1-1, with TRBD1 as a possible D gene (6 bases). The CDR3 spans 12 residues. The V gene's germline CDR1 is SGHRS and CDR2 YFSETQ. V gave up 4 bases and J gave up 6 bases, with 10 bases separating them. In DNA, the CDR3 is TGCGCCAGCAGCGGAGACAGGTCTGAAGCTTTCTTT. This gives the protein CASSGDRSEAFF.

J is TRBJ1-5 and V is TRBV7-2, with TRBD1 matching over 10 bases. Germline lookup yields CDR1 SGHTA and CDR2 FQGNSA. After removal of 1 base from V and 9 bases from J, the junction contained 6 bases not matched to a gene. CDR3 size: 15 residues. CDR3 nucleotide sequence: TGTGCCAGCAGCTTAGATCCGGGACAGGGGAGGCCCCAGCATTTT. Translating gives CASSLDPGQGRPQHF.

The gene calls are TRBV27 and TRBJ2-4, with D tentatively TRBD2 (5 bases). The V end was cut by 6 bases, the J end by 0 bases, with 21 bases between. The CDR3 covers 18 residues. Germline CDR1 reads MNHEY; CDR2 reads SMNVEV (reference sequence). The CDR3 sequence is CASRVDPLESGAKNIQYF. The CDR3 region has the DNA TGTGCCAGCAGGGTCGACCCCCTTGAGAGCGGAGCCAAAAACATTCAGTACTTC.

J is TRBJ2-3 and V is TRBV7-9, with TRBD1 matching 11 bases. Germline CDR1 SEHNR, CDR2 FQNEAQ (reference sequence). V shed 5 bases, J shed 5 bases, and the junction held 12 bases outside the gene matches. This CDR3 contains 17 residues. This CDR3 reads CASSPIRTGGYGDTQYF. In nucleotides, the CDR3 is TGTGCCAGCAGCCCTATTCGGACAGGGGGCTATGGAGATACGCAGTATTTT.